This TCR beta chain was recovered during a study of T-cell reconstitution after alpha-beta-depleted transplantation in children. Findings of the study overall: One year after transplant, T-cell counts and diversity came mostly from newly produced T cells. Approximately two months post-transplant, alpha-beta T cells reportedly originated from several hundred expanded graft clones.

In regard to this clonotype: Its antigen is unknown.

The CDR3 runs 17 residues. Per germline, CDR1 SEHNR and CDR2 FQNEAQ (reference sequence). V was clipped by 5 bases and J by 3 bases, with 23 bases between them. Researchers prepared the TCRbeta library using unique molecular identifiers, the study reports. Each CDR3 protein is one row after TCRdb ran MiXCR on the PCR reads. The sample records about 420,000 distinct CDR3 sequences, about a sixth being singletons. This clonotype originated in a boy in the first two years of life who had a stem cell transplant for Wiskott-Aldrich syndrome, so the T cells may come from the graft donor. This sample comprised PBMCs, mostly from graft donor cells, obtained 360 days after TCRalphabeta/CD19-depleted stem cell transplant. J is TRBJ2-7 and V is TRBV7-9; perhaps TRBD2 as D (6 bases). CDR3 nucleotide sequence: TGTGCCAGCAGCCCCCTGTCCGGGAGACAGCGAGACTACGAGCAGTACTTC. It yields the protein CASSPLSGRQRDYEQYF.